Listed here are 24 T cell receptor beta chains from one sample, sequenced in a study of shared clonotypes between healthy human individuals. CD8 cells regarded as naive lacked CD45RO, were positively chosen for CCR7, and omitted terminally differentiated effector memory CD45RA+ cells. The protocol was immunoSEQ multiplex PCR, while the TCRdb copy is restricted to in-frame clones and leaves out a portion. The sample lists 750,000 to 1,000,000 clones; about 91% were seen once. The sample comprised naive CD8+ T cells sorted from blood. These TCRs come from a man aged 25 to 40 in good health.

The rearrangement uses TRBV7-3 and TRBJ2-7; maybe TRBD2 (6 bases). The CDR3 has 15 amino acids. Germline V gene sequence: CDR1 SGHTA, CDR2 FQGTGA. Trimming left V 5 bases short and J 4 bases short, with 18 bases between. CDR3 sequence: CASSPGVAVTYEQYF. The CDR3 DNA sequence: TGTGCCAGCAGCCCCGGAGTAGCGGTTACTTACGAGCAGTACTTC.

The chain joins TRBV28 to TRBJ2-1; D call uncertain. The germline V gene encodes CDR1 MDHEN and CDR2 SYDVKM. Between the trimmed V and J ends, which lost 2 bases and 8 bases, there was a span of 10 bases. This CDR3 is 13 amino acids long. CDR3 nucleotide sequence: TGTGCCAGCAGTTTACCCGCACGCGATGAGCAGTTCTTC. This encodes CASSLPARDEQFF.

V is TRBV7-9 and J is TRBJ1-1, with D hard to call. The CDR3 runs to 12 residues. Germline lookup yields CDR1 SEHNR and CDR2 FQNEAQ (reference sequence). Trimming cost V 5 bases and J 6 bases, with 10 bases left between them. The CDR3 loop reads CASSQARPEAFF. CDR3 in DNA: TGTGCCAGCAGCCAGGCCAGGCCTGAAGCTTTCTTT.

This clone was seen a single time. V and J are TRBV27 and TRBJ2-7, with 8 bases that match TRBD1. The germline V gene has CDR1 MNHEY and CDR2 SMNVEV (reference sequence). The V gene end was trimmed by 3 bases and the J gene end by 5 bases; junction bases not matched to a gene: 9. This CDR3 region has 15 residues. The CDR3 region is CASSLISTGAHEQYF. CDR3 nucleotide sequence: TGTGCCAGCAGTTTGATATCGACAGGGGCCCACGAGCAGTACTTC.

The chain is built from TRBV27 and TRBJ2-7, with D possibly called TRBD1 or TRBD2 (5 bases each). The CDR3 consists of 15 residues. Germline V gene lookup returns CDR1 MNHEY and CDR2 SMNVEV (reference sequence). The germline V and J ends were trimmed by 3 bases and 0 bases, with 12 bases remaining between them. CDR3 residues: CASSFRGGTSYEQYF. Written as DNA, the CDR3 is TGTGCCAGCAGTTTCCGGGGCGGCACCTCCTACGAGCAGTACTTC.

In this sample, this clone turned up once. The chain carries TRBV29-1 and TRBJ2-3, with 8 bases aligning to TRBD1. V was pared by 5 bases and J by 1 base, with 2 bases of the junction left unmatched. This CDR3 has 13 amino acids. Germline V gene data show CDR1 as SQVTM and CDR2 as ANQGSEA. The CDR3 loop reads CSVKTGGTDTQYF. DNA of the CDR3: TGCAGCGTTAAGACAGGGGGCACAGATACGCAGTATTTT.

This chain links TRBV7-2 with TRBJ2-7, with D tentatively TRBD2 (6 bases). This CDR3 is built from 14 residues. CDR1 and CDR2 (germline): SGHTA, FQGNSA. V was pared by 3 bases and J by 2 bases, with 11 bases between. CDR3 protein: CASSLAGTPYEQYF. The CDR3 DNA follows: TGTGCCAGCAGCTTGGCCGGGACTCCCTACGAGCAGTACTTC.

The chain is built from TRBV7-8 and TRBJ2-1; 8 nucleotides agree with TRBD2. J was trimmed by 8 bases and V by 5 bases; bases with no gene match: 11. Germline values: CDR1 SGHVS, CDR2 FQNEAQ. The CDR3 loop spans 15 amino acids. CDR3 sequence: CASSILRTSIHEQFF. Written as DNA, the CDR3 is TGTGCCAGCAGCATATTGAGGACTAGCATCCATGAGCAGTTCTTC.

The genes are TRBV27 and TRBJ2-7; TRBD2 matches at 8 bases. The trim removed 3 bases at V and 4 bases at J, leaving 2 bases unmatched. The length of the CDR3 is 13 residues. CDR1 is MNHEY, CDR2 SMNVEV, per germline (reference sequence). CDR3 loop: CASSFVAGYEQYF. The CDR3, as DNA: TGTGCCAGCAGTTTTGTAGCGGGATACGAGCAGTACTTC.

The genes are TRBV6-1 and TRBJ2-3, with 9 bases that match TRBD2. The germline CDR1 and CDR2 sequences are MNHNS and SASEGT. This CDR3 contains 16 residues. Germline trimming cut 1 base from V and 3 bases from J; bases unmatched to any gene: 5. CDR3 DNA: TGTGCCAGCAGTGAAGTTAGCGGGAGCCCTACAGATACGCAGTATTTT. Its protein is CASSEVSGSPTDTQYF.

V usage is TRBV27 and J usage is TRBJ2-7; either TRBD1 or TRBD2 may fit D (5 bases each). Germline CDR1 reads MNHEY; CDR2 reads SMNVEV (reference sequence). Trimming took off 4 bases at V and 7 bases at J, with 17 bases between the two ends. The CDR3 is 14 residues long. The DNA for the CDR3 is TGTGCCAGCAGTTATAATGGGGGTCCTGGGGAGCAGTACTTC. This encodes CASSYNGGPGEQYF.

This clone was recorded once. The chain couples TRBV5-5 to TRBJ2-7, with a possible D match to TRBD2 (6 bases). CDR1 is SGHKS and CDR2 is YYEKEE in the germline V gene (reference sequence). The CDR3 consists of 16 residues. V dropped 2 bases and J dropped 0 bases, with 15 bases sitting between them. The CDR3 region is CASSLFFGGPSYEQYF. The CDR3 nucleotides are TGTGCCAGCAGCTTATTTTTCGGGGGACCCTCCTACGAGCAGTACTTC.

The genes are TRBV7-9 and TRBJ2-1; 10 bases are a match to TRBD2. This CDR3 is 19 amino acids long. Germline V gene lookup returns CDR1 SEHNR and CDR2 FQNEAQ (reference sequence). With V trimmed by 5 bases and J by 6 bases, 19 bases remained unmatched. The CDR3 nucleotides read TGTGCCAGCAGCGTATCGACTAGCGGGTTCCTCCCGGCGGGCAATGAGCAGTTCTTC. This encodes CASSVSTSGFLPAGNEQFF.

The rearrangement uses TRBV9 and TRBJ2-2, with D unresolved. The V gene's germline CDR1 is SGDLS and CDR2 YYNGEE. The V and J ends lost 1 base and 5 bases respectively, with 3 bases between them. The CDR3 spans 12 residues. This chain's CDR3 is CASSVKTGELFF. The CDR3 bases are TGTGCCAGCAGCGTAAAGACCGGGGAGCTGTTTTTT.

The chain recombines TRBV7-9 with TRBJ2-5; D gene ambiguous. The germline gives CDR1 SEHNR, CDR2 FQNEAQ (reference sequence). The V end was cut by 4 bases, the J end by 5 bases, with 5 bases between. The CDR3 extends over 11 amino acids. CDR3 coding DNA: TGTGCCAGCAGCTATGAGGAGACCCAGTACTTC. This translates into CASSYEETQYF.

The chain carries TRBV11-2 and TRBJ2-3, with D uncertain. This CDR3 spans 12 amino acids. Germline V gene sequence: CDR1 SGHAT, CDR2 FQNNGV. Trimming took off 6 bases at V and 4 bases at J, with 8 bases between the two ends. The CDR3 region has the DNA TGTGCCAGCAGTTTACCCCCAGATACGCAGTATTTT. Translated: CASSLPPDTQYF. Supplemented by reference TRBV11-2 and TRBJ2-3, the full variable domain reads EAGVAQSPRYKIIEKRQSVAFWCNPISGHATLYWYQQILGQGPKLLIQFQNNGVVDDSQLPKDRFSAERLKGVDSTLKIQPAKLEDSAVYLCASSLPPDTQYFGPGTRLTVL.

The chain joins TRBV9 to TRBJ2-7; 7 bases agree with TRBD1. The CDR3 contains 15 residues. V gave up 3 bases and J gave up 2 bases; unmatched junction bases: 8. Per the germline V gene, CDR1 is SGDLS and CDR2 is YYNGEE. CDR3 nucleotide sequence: TGTGCCAGCAGCGACCGGGACAGCTACCCCTACGAGCAGTACTTC. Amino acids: CASSDRDSYPYEQYF.

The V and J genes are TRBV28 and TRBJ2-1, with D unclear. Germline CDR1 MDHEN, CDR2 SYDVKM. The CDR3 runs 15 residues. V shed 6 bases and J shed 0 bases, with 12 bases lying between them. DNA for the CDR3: TGTGCCAGCAGAGTCGACACCAGCTCCTACAATGAGCAGTTCTTC. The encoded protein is CASRVDTSSYNEQFF.

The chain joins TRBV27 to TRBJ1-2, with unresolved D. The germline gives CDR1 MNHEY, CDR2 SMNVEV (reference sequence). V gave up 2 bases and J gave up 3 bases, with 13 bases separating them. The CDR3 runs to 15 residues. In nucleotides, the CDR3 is TGTGCCAGCAGTTTACGAGTCACAACCGACTATGGCTACACCTTC. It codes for CASSLRVTTDYGYTF.

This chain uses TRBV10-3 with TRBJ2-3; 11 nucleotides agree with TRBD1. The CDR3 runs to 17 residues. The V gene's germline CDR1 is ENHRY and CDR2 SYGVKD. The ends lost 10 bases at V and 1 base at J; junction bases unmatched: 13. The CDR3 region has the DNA TGTGCCACGAACGACACACCGGGACAGGGGGGCACAGATACGCAGTATTTT. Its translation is CATNDTPGQGGTDTQYF.

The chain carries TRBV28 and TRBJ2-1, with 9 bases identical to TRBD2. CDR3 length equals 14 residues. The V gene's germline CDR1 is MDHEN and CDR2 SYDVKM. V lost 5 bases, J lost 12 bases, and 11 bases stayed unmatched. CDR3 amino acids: CASSQREALLRQFF. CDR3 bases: TGTGCCAGCAGTCAGCGGGAGGCGCTGCTCCGGCAGTTCTTC.

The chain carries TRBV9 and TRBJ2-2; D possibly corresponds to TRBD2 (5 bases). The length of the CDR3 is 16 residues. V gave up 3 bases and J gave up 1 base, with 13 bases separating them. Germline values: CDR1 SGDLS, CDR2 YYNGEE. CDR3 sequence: CASSALGRGNTGELFF. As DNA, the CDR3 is TGTGCCAGCAGCGCTTTAGGACGGGGGAACACCGGGGAGCTGTTTTTT. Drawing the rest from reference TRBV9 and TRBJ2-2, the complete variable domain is DSGVTQTPKHLITATGQRVTLRCSPRSGDLSVYWYQQSLDQGLQFLIQYYNGEERAKGNILERFSAQQFPDLHSELNLSSLELGDSALYFCASSALGRGNTGELFFGEGSRLTVL.

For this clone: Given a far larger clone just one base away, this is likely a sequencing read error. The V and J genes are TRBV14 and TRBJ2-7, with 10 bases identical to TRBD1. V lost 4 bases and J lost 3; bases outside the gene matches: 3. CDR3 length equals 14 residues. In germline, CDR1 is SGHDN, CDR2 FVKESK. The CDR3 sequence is CASSPGTGDYEQYF. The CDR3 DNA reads TGTGCCAGCAGCCCCGGGACAGGGGACTACGAGCAGTACTTC. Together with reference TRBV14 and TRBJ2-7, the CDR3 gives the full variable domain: EAGVTQFPSHSVIEKGQTVTLRCDPISGHDNLYWYRRVMGKEIKFLLHFVKESKQDESGMPNNRFLAERTGGTYSTLKVQPAELEDSGVYFCASSPGTGDYEQYFGPGTRLTVT.

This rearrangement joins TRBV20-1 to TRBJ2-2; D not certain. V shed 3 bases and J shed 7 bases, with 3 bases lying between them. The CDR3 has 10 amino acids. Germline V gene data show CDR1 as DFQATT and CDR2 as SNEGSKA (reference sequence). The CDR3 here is CSASGGELFF. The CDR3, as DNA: TGCAGTGCTAGCGGCGGGGAGCTGTTTTTT.